This record concerns one TCR beta chain sequence. Its antigen is as yet unknown. This sample was included in a study of cytomegalovirus exposure and HLA in healthy donors. The PCR made use of 60 Vbeta and 13 Jbeta primers. Using immunoSEQ multiplex PCR, the repertoire was profiled, and TCRdb retains in-frame clones only, with some absent. The sample yields roughly 100,000 clones, roughly 73% seen once. Study-wide points: In a later analysis, HLA-associated beta chains showed higher expansion and lower generation probabilities than comparable chains. As a later analysis showed, a missense DCLRE1C variant was linked to trimming of TCR beta V- and J-genes. Per a prior analysis, the majority of TCR beta V segments were productive roughly 90% or roughly 30% of the time.

This CDR3 is built from 16 residues. Germline assignment: CDR1 MNHNY and CDR2 SVGAGI (reference sequence). Trimming left V 0 bases short and J 3 bases short, with 15 bases between. What was sequenced was PBMCs. This clonotype was obtained from a woman aged 40 to 50 in good health and CMV-seropositive. The V gene is TRBV6-6, the J gene TRBJ2-7; possibly TRBD2 for D (7 bases). CDR3 residues: CASSYSDAGAVYEQYF. The CDR3 region has the DNA TGTGCCAGCAGTTACTCCGACGCGGGGGCGGTCTACGAGCAGTACTTC.